This entry describes one T cell receptor (beta chain). TCRdb keeps only in-frame clones here, not all; method: immunoSEQ multiplex PCR. Of about 160,000 clones in the sample, approximately 91% were seen once. There are 15 residues in the CDR3. The entry originates in a study of blood T cell repertoires in COVID-19. This clonotype was sampled from a man between 18 and 29 years old with acute or convalescent COVID-19. Specimen: peripheral blood. V usage is TRBV21-1 and J usage is TRBJ2-5; the table's D call, TRBD2, has no DNA check behind it. TRBV21-1 is classified as a pseudogene. This CDR3 reads CASSKKGRDEETQYF. The CDR3 DNA is TGTGCCAGCAGCAAAAAGGGGAGGGACGAAGAGACCCAGTACTTC.